A selection of T cell receptor beta chains follows, all from one sample in a study of CD8 T cells in ankylosing spondylitis. In TCRdb, the 5' RACE reads were re-called with MiXCR into one record per CDR3 protein. The sample holds some 9,400 distinct CDR3 sequences, approximately 5.9% seen once. The sample taken for sequencing was blood, either unsorted or a sorted T cell fraction (not recorded which). These receptors were obtained from a female donor with ankylosing spondylitis or in good health (not recorded which). CDR3s include the opening cysteine and the closing phenylalanine or tryptophan. D genes are given only for firm matches. Clone size is given for some rows only: seen once, a few or many times, or a class if the clone is expanded.

j_call: TRBJ2-2
d_call: -
v_call: TRBV9
clone_size: few
cdr3_nt: TGTGCCAGCAGCGTAGATCTTTTGATCGGGGAGCTGTTTTTT
cdr3_aa: CASSVDLLIGELFF

j_call: TRBJ2-7
d_call: TRBD1
v_call: TRBV9
clone_size: medium-sized
cdr3_nt: TGTGCCAGCAGCGTAACCGGGACAGGGATGTCCTACGAGCAGTACTTC
cdr3_aa: CASSVTGTGMSYEQYF

j_call: TRBJ2-1
d_call: -
v_call: TRBV9
clone_size: few
cdr3_nt: TGTGCCAGCAGCGTAGGTAGAAGTGAGCAGTTCTTC
cdr3_aa: CASSVGRSEQFF

j_call: TRBJ2-1
d_call: TRBD1
v_call: TRBV9
clone_size: many
cdr3_nt: TGTGCCAGCAGCGTAGGACAGGGCCCGGGTGAGCAGTTCTTC
cdr3_aa: CASSVGQGPGEQFF

j_call: TRBJ1-1
d_call: -
v_call: TRBV9
clone_size: many
cdr3_nt: TGTGCCAGCAGCGGAGCGGATCCGGGGACTGAAGCTTTCTTT
cdr3_aa: CASSGADPGTEAFF

j_call: TRBJ2-1
d_call: -
v_call: TRBV9
clone_size: many
cdr3_nt: TGTGCCAGCAGCTCCCTTCGGGCCAGTTACAATGAGCAGTTCTTC
cdr3_aa: CASSSLRASYNEQFF

j_call: TRBJ1-4
d_call: TRBD1
v_call: TRBV9
clone_size: many
cdr3_nt: TGTGCCAGCAGCTGGAGGGACAGGGGAGAAAATGAAAAACTGTTTTTT
cdr3_aa: CASSWRDRGENEKLFF

j_call: TRBJ2-1
d_call: TRBD1
v_call: TRBV9
clone_size: many
cdr3_nt: TGTGCCAGCAGCGTACCCGCGGCCGGGGACAGGGTTCAGGGAAGCTCCTACAATGAGCAGTTCTTC
cdr3_aa: CASSVPAAGDRVQGSSYNEQFF

j_call: TRBJ1-5
d_call: -
v_call: TRBV3-1
clone_size: many
cdr3_nt: TGTGCCAGCCCTAAGGGGGGGAGCAGAACGGATCAGCCCCAGCATTTT
cdr3_aa: CASPKGGSRTDQPQHF

j_call: TRBJ2-5
d_call: -
v_call: TRBV9
clone_size: many
cdr3_nt: TGTGCCAGCAGCGAAAAAACTAGCATCCAAGAGACCCAGTACTTC
cdr3_aa: CASSEKTSIQETQYF

j_call: TRBJ1-2
d_call: -
v_call: TRBV9
clone_size: few
cdr3_nt: TGTGCCAGCAGCGTAGGGGGCGTTAACTATGGCTACACCTTC
cdr3_aa: CASSVGGVNYGYTF

j_call: TRBJ2-5
d_call: -
v_call: TRBV9
clone_size: many
cdr3_nt: TGTGCCAGCAGCCCGCCGGTTTTTCCCCAAGAGACCCAGTACTTC
cdr3_aa: CASSPPVFPQETQYF

j_call: TRBJ1-1
d_call: -
v_call: TRBV9
clone_size: medium-sized
cdr3_nt: TGTGCCAGCAGCGTAGTGGGGACAAAGAACACTGAAGCTTTCTTT
cdr3_aa: CASSVVGTKNTEAFF

j_call: TRBJ2-5
d_call: TRBD2
v_call: TRBV9
clone_size: -
cdr3_nt: TGTGCCAGCAGCGTAGGCGGGGGGGCGTTAGAGACCCAGTACTTC
cdr3_aa: CASSVGGGALETQYF

j_call: TRBJ2-7
d_call: TRBD2
v_call: TRBV9
clone_size: many
cdr3_nt: TGTGCCAGCAGCAAGACGGGACTAGGAACTAACGAGCAGTACTTC
cdr3_aa: CASSKTGLGTNEQYF

j_call: TRBJ2-1
d_call: -
v_call: TRBV9
clone_size: many
cdr3_nt: TGTGCCAGCAGCGTAGGGGACAATGAGCAGTTCTTC
cdr3_aa: CASSVGDNEQFF

j_call: TRBJ2-4
d_call: -
v_call: TRBV9
clone_size: many
cdr3_nt: TGTGCCAGCAGCGAGGGGGACATTCAGTACTTC
cdr3_aa: CASSEGDIQYF

j_call: TRBJ2-3
d_call: TRBD2
v_call: TRBV9
clone_size: many
cdr3_nt: TGTGCCAGCAGCGTAGTTGATTCGGCTAGCGGCTACACAGATACGCAGTATTTT
cdr3_aa: CASSVVDSASGYTDTQYF

j_call: TRBJ1-1
d_call: -
v_call: TRBV9
clone_size: many
cdr3_nt: TGTGCCAGCAGCGCATGGGTTACCACCGCTGAAGCTTTCTTT
cdr3_aa: CASSAWVTTAEAFF

j_call: TRBJ1-1
d_call: -
v_call: TRBV9
clone_size: few
cdr3_nt: TGTGCCAGCAGCCCTTACTCTGGGAACAGGGCTTTCTTT
cdr3_aa: CASSPYSGNRAFF

j_call: TRBJ2-3
d_call: -
v_call: TRBV9
clone_size: many
cdr3_nt: TGTGCCAGCAGCGTAGACTTGGATACGCAGTATTTT
cdr3_aa: CASSVDLDTQYF

j_call: TRBJ1-2
d_call: -
v_call: TRBV9
clone_size: medium-sized
cdr3_nt: TGTGCCAGCAGCGTAAGTGAAGGGAATGGCTACACCTTC
cdr3_aa: CASSVSEGNGYTF

j_call: TRBJ2-3
d_call: -
v_call: TRBV9
clone_size: many
cdr3_nt: TGTGCCAGCAGCGTACGGGGGCTGGGGGATACGCAGTATTTT
cdr3_aa: CASSVRGLGDTQYF

j_call: TRBJ1-2
d_call: TRBD1
v_call: TRBV9
clone_size: few
cdr3_nt: TGTGCCAGCAGCGCCCGACAGGGCATTAACTATGGCTACACCTTC
cdr3_aa: CASSARQGINYGYTF

j_call: TRBJ2-1
d_call: TRBD2
v_call: TRBV9
clone_size: many
cdr3_nt: TGTGCCAGCAGCTGGGGGGGGACGAACAATGAGCAGTTCTTC
cdr3_aa: CASSWGGTNNEQFF

j_call: TRBJ2-7
d_call: -
v_call: TRBV9
clone_size: -
cdr3_nt: TGTGCCAGCAGCGTAGATGGGGGGACATCCTACGAGCAGTACTTC
cdr3_aa: CASSVDGGTSYEQYF

j_call: TRBJ2-7
d_call: TRBD1
v_call: TRBV9
clone_size: many
cdr3_nt: TGTGCCAGCAGCGTAGGGGACAGCGACGAGCAGTACTTC
cdr3_aa: CASSVGDSDEQYF

j_call: TRBJ2-1
d_call: -
v_call: TRBV9
clone_size: many
cdr3_nt: TGTGCCAGCAGCGGGGGGGCATACAATGAGCAGTTCTTC
cdr3_aa: CASSGGAYNEQFF

j_call: TRBJ2-3
d_call: TRBD2
v_call: TRBV9
clone_size: few
cdr3_nt: TGTGCCAGCACCCTCGGGGGGGGTTTCGCAGATACGCAGTATTTT
cdr3_aa: CASTLGGGFADTQYF

j_call: TRBJ1-2
d_call: -
v_call: TRBV9
clone_size: medium-sized
cdr3_nt: TGTGCCACCTCAGGGGCTCGGGCTGAGGACTATGGCTACACCTTC
cdr3_aa: CATSGARAEDYGYTF

j_call: TRBJ2-2
d_call: TRBD2
v_call: TRBV9
clone_size: many
cdr3_nt: TGTGCCAGCAGCACTAGCGGGACCAAGAACACCGGGGAGCTGTTTTTT
cdr3_aa: CASSTSGTKNTGELFF

j_call: TRBJ2-1
d_call: TRBD2
v_call: TRBV9
clone_size: -
cdr3_nt: TGTGTCAGCAGCCCGGGACTACCGTCCAATGAGCAGTTCTTC
cdr3_aa: CVSSPGLPSNEQFF

j_call: TRBJ2-7
d_call: TRBD2
v_call: TRBV9
clone_size: many
cdr3_nt: TGTGCCAGCAGCGTAGGCGGGGGGCCTTTCGAGCAGTACTTC
cdr3_aa: CASSVGGGPFEQYF

j_call: TRBJ2-1
d_call: -
v_call: TRBV9
clone_size: many
cdr3_nt: TGTGCCAGCAGCGCCCAAACCGGGACTCCGAGCTCCTACAATGAGCAGTTCTTC
cdr3_aa: CASSAQTGTPSSYNEQFF

j_call: TRBJ1-2
d_call: TRBD1
v_call: TRBV9
clone_size: many
cdr3_nt: TGTGCCAGCAGCGTAGTAGCGGGGACAGCCTATGGCTACACCTTC
cdr3_aa: CASSVVAGTAYGYTF

j_call: TRBJ2-7
d_call: TRBD2
v_call: TRBV9
clone_size: -
cdr3_nt: TGTGCCAGCAGCACCGGGGGAGGGAGAAGCTACGAGCAGTACTTC
cdr3_aa: CASSTGGGRSYEQYF

j_call: TRBJ2-2
d_call: -
v_call: TRBV9
clone_size: many
cdr3_nt: TGTGCCAGCAGCGTAACAGTCGTGGAGCTGTTTTTT
cdr3_aa: CASSVTVVELFF

j_call: TRBJ2-1
d_call: TRBD2
v_call: TRBV9
clone_size: medium-sized
cdr3_nt: TGTGCCAGCAGCCTAACTAGCGGGGGGTTCATCTACAATGAGCAGTTCTTC
cdr3_aa: CASSLTSGGFIYNEQFF

j_call: TRBJ1-2
d_call: TRBD1
v_call: TRBV9
clone_size: few
cdr3_nt: TGTGCCAGCAGCGCAAACACCGGGACAGGGGGCGGCGGCTACACCTTC
cdr3_aa: CASSANTGTGGGGYTF

j_call: TRBJ2-1
d_call: TRBD2
v_call: TRBV9
clone_size: -
cdr3_nt: TGTGCCAGCAGCTTAGCGGGGGGGAACTACAATGAGCAGTTCTTC
cdr3_aa: CASSLAGGNYNEQFF

j_call: TRBJ1-6
d_call: -
v_call: TRBV9
clone_size: medium-sized
cdr3_nt: TGTGCCAGCAGCGGATGGGAGCAGCCCCTCCACTTT
cdr3_aa: CASSGWEQPLHF

j_call: TRBJ2-2
d_call: TRBD2
v_call: TRBV9
clone_size: many
cdr3_nt: TGTGCCAGCAGCGAGCCAAGCGGGACGAACACCGGGGAGCTGTTTTTT
cdr3_aa: CASSEPSGTNTGELFF

j_call: TRBJ1-1
d_call: -
v_call: TRBV9
clone_size: medium-sized
cdr3_nt: TGTGCCAGCAGCGAAGGTGGGGGAACTGAAGCTTTCTTT
cdr3_aa: CASSEGGGTEAFF

j_call: TRBJ2-3
d_call: -
v_call: TRBV9
clone_size: many
cdr3_nt: TGTGCCAGCAGCGTAGTCGGAACTAGCACAGATACGCAGTATTTT
cdr3_aa: CASSVVGTSTDTQYF

j_call: TRBJ2-3
d_call: TRBD2
v_call: TRBV9
clone_size: many
cdr3_nt: TGTGCCAGCAGCGTAGATGCGGGGGGGTCCACAGATACGCAGTATTTT
cdr3_aa: CASSVDAGGSTDTQYF

j_call: TRBJ2-7
d_call: -
v_call: TRBV9
clone_size: few
cdr3_nt: TGTGCCAGCAGCGTAGGTGAGGAATCCTACGAGCAGTACTTC
cdr3_aa: CASSVGEESYEQYF

j_call: TRBJ2-6
d_call: -
v_call: TRBV9
clone_size: medium-sized
cdr3_nt: TGTGCCAGCAGCGAAGCTGGGGCCAACGTCCTGACTTTC
cdr3_aa: CASSEAGANVLTF

j_call: TRBJ1-2
d_call: -
v_call: TRBV9
clone_size: many
cdr3_nt: TGTGCCAGCAGCGTAGGTCTATTGCCCTCGGGCTACACCTTC
cdr3_aa: CASSVGLLPSGYTF

j_call: TRBJ2-2
d_call: -
v_call: TRBV9
clone_size: many
cdr3_nt: TGTGCCAGCAGCGTAAAATTGTGGGACACCGGGGAGCTGTTTTTT
cdr3_aa: CASSVKLWDTGELFF

j_call: TRBJ1-2
d_call: -
v_call: TRBV9
clone_size: few
cdr3_nt: TGTGCCAGCAGCGCGGGTGGTGTCTATGGCTACACCTTC
cdr3_aa: CASSAGGVYGYTF

j_call: TRBJ2-7
d_call: TRBD2
v_call: TRBV9
clone_size: medium-sized
cdr3_nt: TGTGCCAGCAGCGAGGTAGCGGGAGGCTGGCACGAGCAGTACTTC
cdr3_aa: CASSEVAGGWHEQYF

j_call: TRBJ2-1
d_call: TRBD2
v_call: TRBV9
clone_size: many
cdr3_nt: TGTGCCAGCAGCTTGGGACTAGCGGGAGAGCATGAGCAGTTCTTC
cdr3_aa: CASSLGLAGEHEQFF